These 10 T cell receptor beta chains share one sample of origin, sequenced in a study of spatial heterogeneity in lung cancer. From the 5' RACE reads, TCRdb called clonotypes with MiXCR, one entry per CDR3 protein. The sample holds just over 75,000 distinct CDR3 sequences, about 7.8% seen once. Indicated time point: sample taken at primary tumor resection. The material was PBMCs, obtained at surgery. The receptors come from a male donor with early-stage non-small cell lung cancer.

This clonotype was seen many times. V is TRBV4-1 and J is TRBJ1-4; maybe TRBD1 (5 bases). CDR1 is MGHRA and CDR2 is YSYEKL in the germline V gene. The V and J ends lost 4 bases and 2 bases respectively, with 11 bases between them. The length of the CDR3 is 15 residues. The CDR3 is CASSPPGRTNEKLFF. CDR3 nucleotide sequence: TGCGCCAGCAGCCCTCCGGGACGGACTAATGAAAAACTGTTTTTT.

This chain uses TRBV24-1 with TRBJ2-4; D is unresolved. Between the trimmed V and J ends, which lost 4 bases and 7 bases, there was a span of 13 bases. In germline, CDR1 is KGHDR, CDR2 SFDVKD. The CDR3 extends over 14 amino acids. The CDR3 DNA reads TGTGCCACCAGTGACAATGACTCCCGCAACATTCAGTACTTC. Translated: CATSDNDSRNIQYF.

This clonotype was recorded at least ten times. The chain employs TRBV29-1 and TRBJ2-3; no definite D call. V was clipped by 7 bases and J by 4 bases, with 12 bases between them. The CDR3 runs to 12 residues. Germline V gene lookup returns CDR1 SQVTM and CDR2 ANQGSEA. The CDR3 loop reads CSGSGRPDTQYF. Here the CDR3 DNA reads TGCAGCGGGTCTGGACGGCCAGATACGCAGTATTTT.

The sample holds many counts of this clonotype. The chain employs TRBV20-1 and TRBJ2-3; 7 bases match TRBD2. The germline CDR1 and CDR2 sequences are DFQATT and SNEGSKA (reference sequence). There are 15 residues in the CDR3. Losses at the gene ends were 3 bases for V and 1 base for J; bases not matched to a gene: 7. Here the CDR3 reads CSASVGGRGTDTQYF. DNA of the CDR3: TGCAGTGCTAGCGTCGGCGGGAGAGGCACAGATACGCAGTATTTT.

This clonotype has ten or more counts. The chain combines TRBV6-2 or TRBV6-3 with TRBJ2-1; TRBD2 might be the D (6 bases). The CDR3 covers 19 residues. Trimming took 2 bases from V and 4 from J, leaving 24 bases between them. CDR1 MNHEY and CDR2 SVGEGT come from the germline V gene. The CDR3 here is CASSYRARGVFSEYNEQFF. CDR3 nucleotide sequence: TGTGCCAGCAGTTACCGGGCGCGGGGTGTATTCTCGGAATACAATGAGCAGTTCTTC.

This clonotype has at least ten counts. This chain connects TRBV18 to TRBJ1-1; TRBD1 matches at 8 bases. The CDR3 loop spans 19 amino acids. Germline V lookup: CDR1 KGHSH, CDR2 LQKENI. Trimming removed 4 bases from V and 1 base from J; junction bases left unmatched: 17. This CDR3 reads CASSLNTLQGAEGNTEAFF. The CDR3 DNA reads as TGTGCCAGCTCACTCAATACCCTCCAGGGGGCGGAGGGGAACACTGAAGCTTTCTTT.

The sample holds many counts of this clonotype. The V gene is TRBV20-1, the J gene TRBJ2-3; unclear D gene. The CDR3 consists of 13 residues. Trimming shortened V by 6 bases and J by 1 base, and 11 bases separated the two germline ends. Germline CDR1 and CDR2: DFQATT and SNEGSKA (reference sequence). CDR3 in amino acids: CSANPGGTDTQYF. The CDR3 region has the DNA TGCAGTGCCAATCCCGGTGGCACAGATACGCAGTATTTT.

The V and J genes are TRBV5-6 and TRBJ2-7; 7 bases line up with TRBD1. V trimming: 4 bases; J trimming: 0 bases; junction bases outside the gene matches: 7. Germline CDR1 and CDR2: SGHDT and YYEEEE. CDR3 length equals 15 residues. The CDR3 protein is CASSLTGKASYEQYF. In nucleotides, the CDR3 is TGTGCCAGCAGCCTGACAGGGAAGGCCTCCTACGAGCAGTACTTC.

In its sample, this clonotype was seen many times. This chain joins TRBV10-2 and TRBJ2-2; 10 bases line up with TRBD2. Unmatched junction bases numbered 11, after V lost 4 bases and J lost 3 bases. The CDR3 spans 18 residues. The germline gives CDR1 WSHSY, CDR2 SAAADI. CDR3 in DNA: TGCGCCAGCAGTGTAGCAAGCGGGAGGGCCTCGGACACCGGGGAGCTGTTTTTT. Translated: CASSVASGRASDTGELFF.

The V gene is TRBV10-1, the J gene TRBJ1-1; D unclear. Trimming removed 4 bases from V and 6 bases from J, with 18 bases in between. CDR3 length equals 15 residues. The germline CDR1 and CDR2 sequences are WNHNN and SYGVQD (reference sequence). The CDR3 coding sequence is TGCGCCAGCAGTGTCCCTCCAGGTGGGCAGCCTGAAGCTTTCTTT. It yields the protein CASSVPPGGQPEAFF.